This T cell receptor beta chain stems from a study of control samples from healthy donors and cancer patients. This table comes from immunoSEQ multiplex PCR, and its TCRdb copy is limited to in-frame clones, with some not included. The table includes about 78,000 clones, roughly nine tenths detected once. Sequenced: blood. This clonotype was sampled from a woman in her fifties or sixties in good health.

In DNA form, the CDR3 reads TGCGCCAGCAGCTCAGGGACAGGGGGCACTGAAGCTTTCTTT. Encoded protein: CASSSGTGGTEAFF. The chain has TRBV5-1 and TRBJ1-1, with TRBD1 identical over 11 bases. CDR3 length: 14 amino acids. Germline CDR1 and CDR2: SGHRS and YFSETQ. Trimming cost V 3 bases and J 4 bases; bases outside gene matches: 2.